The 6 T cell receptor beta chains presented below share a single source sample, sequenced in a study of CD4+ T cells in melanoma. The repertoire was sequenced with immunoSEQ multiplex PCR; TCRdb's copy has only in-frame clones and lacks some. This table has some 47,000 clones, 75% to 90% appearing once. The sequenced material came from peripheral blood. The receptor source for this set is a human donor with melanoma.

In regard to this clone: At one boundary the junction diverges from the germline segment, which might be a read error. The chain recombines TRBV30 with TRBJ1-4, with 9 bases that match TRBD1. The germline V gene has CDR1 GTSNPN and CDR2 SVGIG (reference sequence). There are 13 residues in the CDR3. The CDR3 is CACLRDRDRLGTF. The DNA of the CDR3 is TGTGCCTGCCTCCGGGACAGGGACCGATTGGGGACTTTT.

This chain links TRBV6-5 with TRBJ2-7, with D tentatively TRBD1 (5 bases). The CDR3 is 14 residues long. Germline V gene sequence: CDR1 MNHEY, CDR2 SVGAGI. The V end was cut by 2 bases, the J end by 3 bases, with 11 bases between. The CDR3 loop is CASSYRPDSYEQYF. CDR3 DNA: TGTGCCAGCAGTTACAGACCCGACAGCTACGAGCAGTACTTC.

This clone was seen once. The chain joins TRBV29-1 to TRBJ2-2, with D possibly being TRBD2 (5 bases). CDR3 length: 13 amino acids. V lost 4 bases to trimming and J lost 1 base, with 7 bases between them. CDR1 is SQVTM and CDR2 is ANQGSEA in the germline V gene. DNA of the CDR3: TGCAGCGTTGGACGGGAGAACACCGGGGAGCTGTTTTTT. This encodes CSVGRENTGELFF.

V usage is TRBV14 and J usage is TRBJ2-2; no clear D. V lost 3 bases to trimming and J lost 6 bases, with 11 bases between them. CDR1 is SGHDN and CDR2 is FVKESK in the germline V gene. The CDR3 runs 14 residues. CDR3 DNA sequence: TGTGCCAGCAGCCACGGCGGCGAAGCCGGGGAGCTGTTTTTT. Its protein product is CASSHGGEAGELFF.

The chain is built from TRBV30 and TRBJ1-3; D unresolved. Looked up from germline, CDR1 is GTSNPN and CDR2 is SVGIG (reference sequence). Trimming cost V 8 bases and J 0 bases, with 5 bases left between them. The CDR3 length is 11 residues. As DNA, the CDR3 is TGTGCCGGTCACTCTGGAAACACCATATATTTT. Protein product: CAGHSGNTIYF.

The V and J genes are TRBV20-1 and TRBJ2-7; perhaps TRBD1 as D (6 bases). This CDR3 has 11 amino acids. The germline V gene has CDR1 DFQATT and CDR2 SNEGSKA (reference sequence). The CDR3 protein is CSSRGGYEQYF. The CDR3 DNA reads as TGCAGCTCCAGAGGGGGCTACGAGCAGTACTTC.